The 5 T cell receptor beta chains reported below all come from one sample, sequenced in a study of blood T cell repertoires in COVID-19. Measured with immunoSEQ multiplex PCR; TCRdb has only the in-frame clones, and not every one. In the table there are about 170,000 clones, more than 70% of which are singletons. Sequencing was done on a sample of peripheral blood. These TCRs come from a man between 45 and 60 years old who had recovered from COVID-19.

The rearrangement joins TRBV20-1 to TRBJ2-7; D gene unclear. CDR1 is DFQATT, CDR2 SNEGSKA, per germline (reference sequence). This CDR3 spans 11 amino acids. V lost 5 bases and J lost 0, with 5 bases in between. CDR3 DNA: TGCAGTGCTTCTAACTCCTACGAGCAGTACTTC. This translates into CSASNSYEQYF.

V gene TRBV5-1 combines with J gene TRBJ2-2; 7 positions agree with TRBD2. The CDR3 totals 13 residues. V shed 7 bases and J 5 bases; nucleotides not matched to a gene: 5. Germline V gene sequence: CDR1 SGHRS, CDR2 YFSETQ. CDR3 region: CASERGSTGELFF. As DNA, the CDR3 is TGCGCCAGCGAGCGGGGATCAACCGGGGAGCTGTTTTTT.

CDR3 in amino acids: CASSLGSGGNYGYTF. The CDR3 DNA reads TGTGCCAGCAGCTTAGGGTCAGGGGGCAACTATGGCTACACCTTC. V gene TRBV7-2 combines with J gene TRBJ1-2; 8 bases map to TRBD1. This CDR3 is 15 amino acids long. V dropped 1 base and J dropped 2; count of bases not matched to a gene: 3. Germline V gene data show CDR1 as SGHTA and CDR2 as FQGNSA. Full variable domain (missing parts from reference TRBV7-2 and TRBJ1-2): GAGVSQSPSNKVTEKGKDVELRCDPISGHTALYWYRQSLGQGLEFLIYFQGNSAPDKSGLPSDRFSAERTGGSVSTLTIQRTQQEDSAVYLCASSLGSGGNYGYTFGSGTRLTVV.

This clone has just one count. The V call is TRBV9, the J call TRBJ2-7, with a weak D call TRBD1 (6 bases). The germline V and J ends were trimmed by 3 bases and 5 bases, with 15 bases remaining between them. This CDR3 region has 14 residues. Per the germline V gene, CDR1 is SGDLS and CDR2 is YYNGEE. The CDR3 nucleotides are TGTGCCAGCAGCGCCTCGCCAGGGGACCACGAGCAGTACTTC. This translates into CASSASPGDHEQYF. Filled out from reference TRBV9 and TRBJ2-7, the complete variable domain reads DSGVTQTPKHLITATGQRVTLRCSPRSGDLSVYWYQQSLDQGLQFLIQYYNGEERAKGNILERFSAQQFPDLHSELNLSSLELGDSALYFCASSASPGDHEQYFGPGTRLTVT.

This chain links TRBV29-1 with TRBJ1-1, with no clear D. The CDR3 totals 17 residues. CDR1 and CDR2 from the germline V gene are SQVTM and ANQGSEA. V was trimmed by 0 bases and J by 4 bases, leaving 21 bases between them. For the CDR3, the DNA is TGCAGCGTTGAAGAAGACGGGAAGGGAGCGAGATCCACTGAAGCTTTCTTT. Translated, it gives CSVEEDGKGARSTEAFF.